These T cell receptor beta chains were read from a single sample in a study of T-cell memory formation after mild COVID-19. TCRdb reprocessed the 5' RACE reads via MiXCR and lists one record per CDR3 protein. The sample carries 250,000 to 300,000 distinct CDR3 sequences, about a sixth recorded once. The sequenced material came from PBMCs or a T cell subset sorted from them (not recorded which). The receptors stem from a man younger than 35 who had mild COVID-19 (a few samples of this study predate the infection). Cell type and time point are not known. The CDR3 runs from the conserved cysteine through the conserved F or W. A D gene is named only where the DNA matches it firmly. Clone size, where shown, is once, few, many, or a class for clones that have expanded.

cdr3_length: 15
v_call: TRBV5-1
d_call: TRBD2
j_call: TRBJ2-1
clone_size: many
cdr3_aa: CASSLRGGSYNEQFF
cdr3_nt: TGCGCCAGCAGCTTGCGGGGGGGCTCCTACAATGAGCAGTTCTTC

cdr3_length: 16
v_call: TRBV27
d_call: NA
j_call: TRBJ1-5
clone_size: many
cdr3_aa: CASSLFSQGGHQPQHF
cdr3_nt: TGTGCCAGCAGTTTATTTAGCCAGGGTGGGCATCAGCCCCAGCATTTT

cdr3_length: 14
v_call: TRBV4-1
d_call: NA
j_call: TRBJ2-7
clone_size: few
cdr3_aa: CASSQEPQLHEQYF
cdr3_nt: TGCGCCAGCAGCCAAGAACCACAGCTACACGAGCAGTACTTC

cdr3_length: 15
v_call: TRBV4-1
d_call: TRBD1
j_call: TRBJ1-1
clone_size: few
cdr3_aa: CASSPRQGLNTEAFF
cdr3_nt: TGCGCCAGCAGCCCCCGACAGGGATTGAACACTGAAGCTTTCTTT

cdr3_length: 14
v_call: TRBV20-1
d_call: NA
j_call: TRBJ2-7
clone_size: many
cdr3_aa: CSARGGAGGTEQYF
cdr3_nt: TGCAGTGCTAGAGGAGGCGCAGGTGGCACCGAGCAGTACTTC

cdr3_length: 16
v_call: TRBV12-5
d_call: TRBD1
j_call: TRBJ2-7
clone_size: few
cdr3_aa: CASGLTPGQGGYEQYF
cdr3_nt: TGTGCTAGTGGTTTGACTCCGGGACAGGGCGGCTACGAGCAGTACTTC

cdr3_length: 14
v_call: TRBV4-2
d_call: NA
j_call: TRBJ1-1
clone_size: many
cdr3_aa: CASSPPPGQVEAFF
cdr3_nt: TGTGCCAGCAGCCCCCCGCCCGGACAAGTTGAAGCTTTCTTT

cdr3_length: 14
v_call: TRBV4-1
d_call: NA
j_call: TRBJ1-1
clone_size: few
cdr3_aa: CASSLPLSNTEAFF
cdr3_nt: TGCGCCAGCAGCCTCCCCCTCTCGAACACTGAAGCTTTCTTT

cdr3_length: 15
v_call: TRBV7-9
d_call: NA
j_call: TRBJ1-1
clone_size: NA
cdr3_aa: CASSLRGRESTEAFF
cdr3_nt: TGTGCCAGCAGCTTACGGGGGAGGGAGAGCACTGAAGCTTTCTTT

cdr3_length: 15
v_call: TRBV5-1
d_call: NA
j_call: TRBJ1-5
clone_size: NA
cdr3_aa: CASSLDPSGNQPQHF
cdr3_nt: TGCGCCAGCAGCTTGGACCCCTCGGGCAATCAGCCCCAGCATTTT

cdr3_length: 13
v_call: TRBV19
d_call: NA
j_call: TRBJ1-1
clone_size: NA
cdr3_aa: CASSWGPALEAFF
cdr3_nt: TGTGCCAGTAGCTGGGGACCGGCCCTCGAAGCTTTCTTT

cdr3_length: 11
v_call: TRBV18
d_call: NA
j_call: TRBJ2-1
clone_size: few
cdr3_aa: CASSEEEGQFF
cdr3_nt: TGTGCCAGCTCAGAGGAGGAGGGGCAGTTCTTC

cdr3_length: 11
v_call: TRBV5-1
d_call: NA
j_call: TRBJ1-2
clone_size: once
cdr3_aa: CASQGNYGYTF
cdr3_nt: TGCGCCAGTCAGGGTAACTATGGCTACACCTTC

cdr3_length: 13
v_call: TRBV5-1
d_call: TRBD1
j_call: TRBJ2-1
clone_size: many
cdr3_aa: CASSFRGLDEQFF
cdr3_nt: TGCGCCAGCAGCTTCAGGGGGCTCGATGAGCAGTTCTTC

cdr3_length: 16
v_call: TRBV9
d_call: TRBD1
j_call: TRBJ2-1
clone_size: NA
cdr3_aa: CASSLGQGTSYNEQFF
cdr3_nt: TGTGCCAGCAGCCTCGGACAGGGTACCTCCTACAATGAGCAGTTCTTC

cdr3_length: 14
v_call: TRBV21-1
d_call: NA
j_call: TRBJ1-4
clone_size: NA
cdr3_aa: CASSILGQGEKLFF
cdr3_nt: TGTGCCAGCAGCATCCTCGGGCAAGGCGAAAAACTGTTTTTT